This TCR beta chain was obtained from a study of shared clonotypes between healthy human individuals. Germline loops: CDR1 SGDLS, CDR2 YYNGEE. This CDR3 is built from 14 residues. V lost 4 bases, J lost 7 bases, and 14 bases lay in between. The repertoire was sequenced with immunoSEQ multiplex PCR; TCRdb's copy has only in-frame clones and lacks some. Of about 600,000 clones listed, roughly 97% are singletons. Sample: naive CD4+ T cells sorted from blood. Indicated subset: CD45RA+ positively selected. The origin of this receptor is a woman aged 25 to 45 in good health. The rearrangement joins TRBV9 to TRBJ2-2, with D hard to call. The CDR3 region has the DNA TGTGCCAGCAGCCAAAGTTTAGGGCTCGGGGAGCTGTTTTTT. It encodes CASSQSLGLGELFF.